The 19 T cell receptor beta chains given below trace back to one sample, sequenced in a study of cytomegalovirus exposure and HLA in healthy donors (dated by TCRdb to about 2017). Library preparation employed the immunoSEQ multiplex PCR assay. For the multiplex PCR, a mixture combining 60 forward primers for TCR Vbeta segments and 13 reverse primers for TCR Jbeta segments was used. TCRdb retrieved this table from immuneACCESS and kept in-frame rearrangements only. Not all clones are present; in checked studies, unresolved V genes account for under half, and no reason is known for the remainder. This sample comprises 100,000 to 150,000 clones, over 70% of them detected only once. The top ten clones comprise around 2% of the sample. Sequenced input: PBMCs. Receptors originate from a woman aged 40 to 49 in good health and CMV-seronegative.

CDR3: CASSSGTGNEQYF. CDR3 nucleotides: TGCGCCAGCAGCTCAGGGACAGGTAACGAGCAGTACTTC. V usage is TRBV5-1 and J usage is TRBJ2-5, with TRBD1 identical over 8 bases. The DNA end is more similar to TRBJ2-7, so the J call may be wrong. This CDR3 is 13 amino acids long. Germline V lookup: CDR1 SGHRS, CDR2 YFSETQ.

This clone was detected many times. The chain's CDR3 is CASTWQGLGYGYTF. The CDR3 DNA follows: TGTGCCAGCACTTGGCAGGGGTTGGGTTATGGCTACACCTTC. The V and J genes are TRBV28 and TRBJ1-2; possibly TRBD1 for D (6 bases). The CDR3 totals 14 residues. V lost 7 bases, J lost 5 bases, and 17 bases lay in between. From germline, CDR1 is MDHEN and CDR2 SYDVKM.

This rearrangement joins TRBV5-1 to TRBJ2-1, with 9 bases identical to TRBD2. The V gene end was trimmed by 5 bases and the J gene end by 3 bases; junction bases not matched to a gene: 3. CDR3 size: 14 residues. Germline V gene sequence: CDR1 SGHRS, CDR2 YFSETQ. The CDR3 region is CASRREGLYNEQFF. DNA of the CDR3: TGCGCCAGCAGGCGGGAGGGCCTCTACAATGAGCAGTTCTTC.

This rearrangement joins TRBV11-2 to TRBJ2-5; a weak D match, TRBD1 (6 bases). The CDR3 consists of 14 residues. Trimming removed 1 base at V and 5 bases at J, with 11 bases between. CDR1 is SGHAT, CDR2 FQNNGV, per germline. This CDR3 is CASSLVYGQETQYF. CDR3 nucleotides: TGTGCCAGCAGCTTAGTGTACGGACAGGAGACCCAGTACTTC.

V and J are TRBV4-1 and TRBJ1-2; 7 bases agree with TRBD1. V gave up 0 bases and J gave up 4 bases; unmatched junction bases: 8. The CDR3 extends over 16 amino acids. CDR1 is MGHRA, CDR2 YSYEKL, per germline. CDR3 amino acids: CASSQEEGAILYGYTF. The CDR3 coding sequence is TGCGCCAGCAGCCAAGAGGAGGGGGCAATACTCTATGGCTACACCTTC.

This clone is a singleton in its sample. This CDR3 reads CASSLGLSGGDTQYF. The CDR3 nucleotides read TGTGCCAGCAGCCTGGGACTATCGGGCGGGGATACGCAGTATTTT. The rearrangement links TRBV7-9 to TRBJ2-3, with 7 bases matching TRBD2. V gave up 5 bases and J gave up 6 bases; unmatched junction bases: 11. The CDR3 has 15 amino acids. Germline assignment: CDR1 SEHNR and CDR2 FQNEAQ (reference sequence).

This chain links TRBV9 with TRBJ2-5, with 14 bases matching TRBD2. The CDR3 is 16 residues long. After removal of 4 bases from V and 3 bases from J, the junction contained 5 bases not matched to a gene. Germline CDR1 is SGDLS and CDR2 is YYNGEE. Here the CDR3 DNA reads TGTGCCAGCAGCACGGGACTAGCGGGAGTGGAAGAGACCCAGTACTTC. This encodes CASSTGLAGVEETQYF. Drawing the rest from reference TRBV9 and TRBJ2-5, the complete variable domain is DSGVTQTPKHLITATGQRVTLRCSPRSGDLSVYWYQQSLDQGLQFLIQYYNGEERAKGNILERFSAQQFPDLHSELNLSSLELGDSALYFCASSTGLAGVEETQYFGPGTRLLVL.

A word on this clone: This sample includes further DNA sequences coding for the same CDR3. The V and J genes are TRBV7-3 and TRBJ1-5; D unclear. CDR3 length: 14 residues. The V and J ends lost 5 bases and 1 base respectively, with 9 bases between them. The germline gives CDR1 SGHTA, CDR2 FQGTGA. CDR3 protein: CASSPSGSNQPQHF. Here the CDR3 DNA reads TGTGCCAGCAGCCCTAGCGGGAGCAATCAGCCCCAGCATTTT.

This clone was observed a handful of times. This rearrangement joins TRBV6-5 to TRBJ1-5; no reliable D call. Germline V lookup: CDR1 MNHEY, CDR2 SVGAGI. V dropped 7 bases and J dropped 2 bases, with 6 bases sitting between them. This CDR3 has 12 amino acids. For the CDR3, the DNA is TGTGCCAGCACCGAGGGCAATCAGCCCCAGCATTTT. This gives the protein CASTEGNQPQHF.

This clone was seen a handful of times. The chain uses TRBV4-2 and TRBJ2-2, with TRBD1 identical over 10 bases. The germline gives CDR1 LGHNA, CDR2 YNFKEQ. CDR3 length: 15 amino acids. The J segment lost 5 bases and the V segment lost 4 bases, leaving 4 bases of the junction unmatched. CDR3 loop: CASSPGTGDTGELFF. CDR3 sequence (DNA): TGTGCCAGCAGCCCCGGGACAGGGGATACCGGGGAGCTGTTTTTT.

This chain links TRBV28 with TRBJ2-3, with 8 bases fitting TRBD1. Looked up from germline, CDR1 is MDHEN and CDR2 is SYDVKM. The junction had 3 bases not matched to a gene; V was cut back by 6 bases and J by 4 bases. The CDR3 contains 13 residues. The DNA of the CDR3 is TGTGCCAGCAGACAGGGGGGAGCAGATACGCAGTATTTT. This sequence encodes CASRQGGADTQYF.

The chain has TRBV7-9 and TRBJ2-7, with 7 positions matching TRBD1. Germline CDR1 and CDR2: SEHNR and FQNEAQ (reference sequence). With 4 bases clipped from V and 3 bases from J, the junction kept 12 bases outside the gene matches. This CDR3 has 16 residues. The CDR3 DNA reads TGTGCCAGCAGCTCTCCCCGGGGACAGTCTCACTACGAGCAGTACTTC. Its translation is CASSSPRGQSHYEQYF.

This clone showed up just once. J is TRBJ2-7 and V is TRBV7-9, with D perhaps matching TRBD1 (6 bases). This CDR3 spans 13 amino acids. The V gene lost 6 bases and the J gene lost 11 bases, with 20 bases spanning the gap. Germline-derived CDR1 and CDR2 are SEHNR and FQNEAQ (reference sequence). CDR3 region: CASRDSLTALEYF. The CDR3 DNA reads TGTGCCAGCAGGGACAGTTTGACCGCTCTCGAGTACTTC.

The rearrangement links TRBV11-1 to TRBJ1-1, with TRBD1 identical over 10 bases. This CDR3 spans 17 amino acids. The V gene's germline CDR1 is SGHAT and CDR2 FQDESV (reference sequence). Trimming removed 1 base from V and 5 bases from J; junction bases left unmatched: 10. CDR3 sequence (DNA): TGTGCCAGCAGCTTAGTCGACAGGGGGCAAAGGAGGACTGAAGCTTTCTTT. It specifies CASSLVDRGQRRTEAFF.

The chain's CDR3 is CASSLTGGGADTQYF. In DNA form, the CDR3 reads TGTGCCAGCAGCTTAACGGGCGGGGGGGCAGATACGCAGTATTTT. V and J are TRBV7-3 and TRBJ2-3, with 9 bases fitting TRBD2. Trimming at V came to 0 bases and at J to 4 bases, leaving 2 bases not matched to a gene. CDR1 is SGHTA and CDR2 is FQGTGA in the germline V gene. The CDR3 covers 15 residues.

The chain uses TRBV5-1 and TRBJ2-2, with a weak D call TRBD1 (5 bases). The CDR3 sequence is 15 residues long. Germline CDR1 is SGHRS and CDR2 is YFSETQ. V lost 5 bases and J 3 bases, leaving 14 bases between the germline ends. In nucleotides, the CDR3 is TGCGCCAGCAGTCTGACAGCCTCCCACACCGGGGAGCTGTTTTTT. Translation: CASSLTASHTGELFF.

This sequence joins TRBV5-6 and TRBJ1-4, with TRBD1 identical over 7 bases. In germline, CDR1 is SGHDT, CDR2 YYEEEE. This CDR3 comprises 16 residues. The V and J ends lost 3 bases and 7 bases, in that order; junction bases with no gene match: 12. The CDR3 loop reads CASSSTSQGWREKLFF. Here the CDR3 DNA reads TGTGCCAGCAGCTCGACGTCACAGGGGTGGCGTGAAAAACTGTTTTTT.

CDR3 loop: CASSSHPLAGGQVGYEQYF. The DNA for the CDR3 is TGTGCCAGCAGTTCTCACCCACTAGCGGGGGGACAGGTGGGGTACGAGCAGTACTTC. This chain joins TRBV27 and TRBJ2-5, with 12 bases aligning to TRBD2. The better agreement between TRBJ2-7 and the DNA end casts doubt on the J call. The CDR3 runs 19 residues. CDR1 and CDR2 (germline): MNHEY, SMNVEV (reference sequence).

The V gene is TRBV5-1, the J gene TRBJ2-5, with D possibly being TRBD2 (5 bases). CDR1 and CDR2 (germline): SGHRS, YFSETQ. Trimming cost V 2 bases and J 2 bases, with 7 bases left between them. The CDR3 is 13 residues long. The CDR3: CASSFGEQETQYF. The DNA for the CDR3 is TGCGCCAGCAGCTTCGGGGAGCAAGAGACCCAGTACTTC.